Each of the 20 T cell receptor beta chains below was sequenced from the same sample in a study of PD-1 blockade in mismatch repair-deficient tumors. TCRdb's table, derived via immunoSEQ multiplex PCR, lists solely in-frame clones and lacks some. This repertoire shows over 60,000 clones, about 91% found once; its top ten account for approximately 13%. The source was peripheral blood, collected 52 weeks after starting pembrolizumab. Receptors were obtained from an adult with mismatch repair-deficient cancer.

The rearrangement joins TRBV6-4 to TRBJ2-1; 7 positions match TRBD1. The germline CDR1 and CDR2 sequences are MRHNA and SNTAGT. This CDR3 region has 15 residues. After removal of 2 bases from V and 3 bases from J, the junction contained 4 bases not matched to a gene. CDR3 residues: CASSDPGQNYNEQFF. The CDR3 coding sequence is TGTGCCAGCAGTGACCCGGGACAGAACTACAATGAGCAGTTCTTC.

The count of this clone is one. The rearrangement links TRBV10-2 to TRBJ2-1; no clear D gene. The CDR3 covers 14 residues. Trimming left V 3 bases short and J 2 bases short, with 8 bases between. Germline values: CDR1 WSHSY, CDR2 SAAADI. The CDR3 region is CASSESLAYNEQFF. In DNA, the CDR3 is TGCGCCAGCAGTGAATCTTTAGCCTACAATGAGCAGTTCTTC.

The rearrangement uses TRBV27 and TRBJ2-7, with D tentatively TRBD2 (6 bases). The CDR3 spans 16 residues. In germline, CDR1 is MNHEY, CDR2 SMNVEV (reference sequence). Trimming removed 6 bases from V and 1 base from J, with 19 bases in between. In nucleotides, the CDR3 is TGTGCCAGCAGACGTTCCGGGGACTTACTTTCCTACGAGCAGTACTTC. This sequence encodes CASRRSGDLLSYEQYF.

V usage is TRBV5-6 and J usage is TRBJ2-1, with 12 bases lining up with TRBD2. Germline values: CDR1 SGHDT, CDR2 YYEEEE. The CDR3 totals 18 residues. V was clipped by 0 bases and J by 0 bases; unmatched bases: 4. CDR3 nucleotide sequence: TGTGCCAGCAGCTTGGAACTAGCGGGAGGCCGCTCCTACAATGAGCAGTTCTTC. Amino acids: CASSLELAGGRSYNEQFF.

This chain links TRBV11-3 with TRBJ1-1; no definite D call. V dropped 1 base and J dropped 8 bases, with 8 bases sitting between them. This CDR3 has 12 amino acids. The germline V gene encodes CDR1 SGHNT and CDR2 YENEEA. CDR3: CASSLAEREAFF. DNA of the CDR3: TGTGCCAGCAGCTTAGCGGAAAGAGAAGCTTTCTTT.

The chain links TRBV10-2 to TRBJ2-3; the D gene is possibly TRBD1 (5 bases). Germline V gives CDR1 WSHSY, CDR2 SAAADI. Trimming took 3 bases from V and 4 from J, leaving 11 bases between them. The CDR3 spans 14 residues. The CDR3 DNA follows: TGCGCCAGCAGTGATCCAACAGGAGCAGATACGCAGTATTTT. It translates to CASSDPTGADTQYF.

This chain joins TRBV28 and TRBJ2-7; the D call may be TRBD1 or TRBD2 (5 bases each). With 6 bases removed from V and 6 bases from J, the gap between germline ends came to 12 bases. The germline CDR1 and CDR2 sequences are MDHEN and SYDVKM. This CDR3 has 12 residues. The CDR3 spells CASRGPGGEQYF. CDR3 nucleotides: TGTGCCAGCAGGGGACCGGGCGGCGAGCAGTACTTC.

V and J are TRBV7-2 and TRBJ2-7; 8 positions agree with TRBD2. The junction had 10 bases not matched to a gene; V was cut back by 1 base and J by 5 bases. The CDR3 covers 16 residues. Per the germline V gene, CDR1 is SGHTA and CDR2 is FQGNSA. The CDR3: CASSLDVRGRSHEQYF. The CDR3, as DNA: TGTGCCAGCAGCTTAGATGTTCGCGGGAGGTCCCACGAGCAGTACTTC.

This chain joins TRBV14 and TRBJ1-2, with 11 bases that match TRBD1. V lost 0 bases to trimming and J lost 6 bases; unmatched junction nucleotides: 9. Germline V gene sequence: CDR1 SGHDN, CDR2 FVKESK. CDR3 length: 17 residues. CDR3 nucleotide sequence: TGTGCCAGCAGCCAAGAGTTCGGACAGGGGGCTTTGAATGGCTACACCTTC. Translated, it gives CASSQEFGQGALNGYTF.

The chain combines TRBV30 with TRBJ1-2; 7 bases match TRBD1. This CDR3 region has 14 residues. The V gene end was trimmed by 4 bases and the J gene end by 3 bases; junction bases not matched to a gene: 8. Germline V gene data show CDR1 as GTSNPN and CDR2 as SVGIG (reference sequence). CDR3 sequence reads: CAWNAEGGYYGYTF. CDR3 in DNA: TGTGCCTGGAACGCTGAAGGGGGCTACTATGGCTACACCTTC.

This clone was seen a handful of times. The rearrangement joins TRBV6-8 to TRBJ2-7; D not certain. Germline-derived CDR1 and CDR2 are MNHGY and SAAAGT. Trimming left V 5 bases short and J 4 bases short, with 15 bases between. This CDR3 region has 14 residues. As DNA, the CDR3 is TGTGCCAGCAGTGAAGACGGATCCGTTTACGAGCAGTACTTC. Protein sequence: CASSEDGSVYEQYF.

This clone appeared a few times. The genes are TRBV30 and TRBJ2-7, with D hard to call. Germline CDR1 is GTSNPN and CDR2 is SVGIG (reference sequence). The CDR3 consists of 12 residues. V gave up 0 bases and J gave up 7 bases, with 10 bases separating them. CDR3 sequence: CAWSVISREQYF. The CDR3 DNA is TGTGCCTGGAGTGTAATATCCAGGGAGCAGTACTTC.

CDR3 sequence (DNA): TGTGCCAGCAGGGCGACAGGGATGAGCACTGAAGCTTTCTTT. Translated, it gives CASRATGMSTEAFF. The J gene is TRBJ1-1, the V gene TRBV7-9, with 7 bases that match TRBD1. CDR3 length equals 14 residues. The junction had 8 bases not matched to a gene; V was cut back by 6 bases and J by 4 bases. Germline V gene sequence: CDR1 SEHNR, CDR2 FQNEAQ (reference sequence).

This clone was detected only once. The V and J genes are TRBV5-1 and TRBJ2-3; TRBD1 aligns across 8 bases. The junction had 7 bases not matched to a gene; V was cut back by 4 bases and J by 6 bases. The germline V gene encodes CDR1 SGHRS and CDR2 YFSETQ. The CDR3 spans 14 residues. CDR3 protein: CASSPRTGRDTQYF. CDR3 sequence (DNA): TGCGCCAGCAGCCCCCGGACAGGGAGGGATACGCAGTATTTT.

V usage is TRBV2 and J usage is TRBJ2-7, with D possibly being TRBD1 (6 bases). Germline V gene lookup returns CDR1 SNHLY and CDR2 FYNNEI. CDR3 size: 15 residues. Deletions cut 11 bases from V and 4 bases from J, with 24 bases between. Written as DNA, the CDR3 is TGTGCCGTCCAAGAGGCGACAGGAAGCCTTTACGAGCAGTACTTC. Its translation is CAVQEATGSLYEQYF.

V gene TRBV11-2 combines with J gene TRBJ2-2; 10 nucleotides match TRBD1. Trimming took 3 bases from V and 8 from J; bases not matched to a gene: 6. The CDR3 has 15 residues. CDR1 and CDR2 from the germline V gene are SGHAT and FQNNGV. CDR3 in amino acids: CASSFGQGGRGELFF. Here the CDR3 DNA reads TGTGCCAGCAGCTTCGGACAGGGGGGTAGGGGGGAGCTGTTTTTT.

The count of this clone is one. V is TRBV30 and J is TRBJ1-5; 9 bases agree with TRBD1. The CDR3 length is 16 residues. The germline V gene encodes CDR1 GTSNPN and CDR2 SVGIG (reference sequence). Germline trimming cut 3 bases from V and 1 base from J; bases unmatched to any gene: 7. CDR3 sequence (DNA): TGTGCCTGGAGCCGGACAGGGGCGGGCAGCAATCAGCCCCAGCATTTT. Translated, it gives CAWSRTGAGSNQPQHF.

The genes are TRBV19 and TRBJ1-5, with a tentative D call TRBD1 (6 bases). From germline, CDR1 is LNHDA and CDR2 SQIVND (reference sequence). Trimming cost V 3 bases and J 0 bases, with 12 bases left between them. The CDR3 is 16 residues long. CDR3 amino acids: CASSMGHRSSNQPQHF. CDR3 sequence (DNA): TGTGCCAGTAGTATGGGACACAGGTCTAGCAATCAGCCCCAGCATTTT.

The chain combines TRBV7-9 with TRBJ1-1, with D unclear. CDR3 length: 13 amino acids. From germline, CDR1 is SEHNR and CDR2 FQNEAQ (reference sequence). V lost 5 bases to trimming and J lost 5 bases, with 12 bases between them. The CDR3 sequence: CASSTGPGTEAFF. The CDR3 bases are TGTGCCAGCAGCACCGGACCGGGGACTGAAGCTTTCTTT.

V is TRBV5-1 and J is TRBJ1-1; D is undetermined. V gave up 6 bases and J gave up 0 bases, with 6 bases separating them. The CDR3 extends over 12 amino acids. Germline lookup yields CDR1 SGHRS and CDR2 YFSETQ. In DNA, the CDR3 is TGCGCCAGCATCGGTCTGAACACTGAAGCTTTCTTT. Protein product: CASIGLNTEAFF.